This TCR beta chain was retrieved from a study of blood T cell repertoires in COVID-19. Study-wide background: Sources were T cells, B-cell-depleted T cells, or PBMCs; the material itself was cDNA or gDNA.

Profiling relied on immunoSEQ multiplex PCR, and the TCRdb table lists in-frame clones only, not all of them. The sample records roughly 500,000 clones, roughly 88% being singletons. Trimming at V came to 3 bases and at J to 4 bases, leaving 7 bases not matched to a gene. The CDR3 extends over 16 amino acids. The germline gives CDR1 KGHDR, CDR2 SFDVKD. The receptor was isolated from a human donor in a cohort sampled during active COVID-19. The chain combines TRBV24-1 with TRBJ2-5; TRBD2 matches 10 bases. The sequenced material came from peripheral blood. The CDR3 region has the DNA TGTGCCACCAGTGATCCCCGGACTAGCGGTGGAGAGACCCAGTACTTC. Protein: CATSDPRTSGGETQYF.